This T cell receptor (beta chain) was captured by sequencing in a study of cytomegalovirus exposure and HLA in healthy donors. A multiplex PCR was run with 60 Vbeta primers and 13 Jbeta primers. The data were produced by immunoSEQ multiplex PCR, yet TCRdb's version contains in-frame clones alone and is incomplete. The sample contains about 160,000 clones, 80% to 90% of which appear only once. Regarding the study as a whole: As was reported, the classifier diagnosed cytomegalovirus status with high specificity and sensitivity.

As concerns this clone: The antigen is unknown.

This CDR3 contains 14 residues. CDR1 SGHTA and CDR2 FQGNSA come from the germline V gene. V shed 6 bases and J 3 bases; nucleotides not matched to a gene: 4. The origin of this receptor is a man aged 18 to 35 in good health and CMV-seropositive. The rearrangement links TRBV7-2 to TRBJ2-3, with 9 bases identical to TRBD1. The sequenced material came from PBMCs. Written as DNA, the CDR3 is TGTGCCAGCAGGGAACAGGGGGCTACAGATACGCAGTATTTT. It specifies CASREQGATDTQYF. Variable domain in full (rest from reference TRBV7-2 and TRBJ2-3): GAGVSQSPSNKVTEKGKDVELRCDPISGHTALYWYRQSLGQGLEFLIYFQGNSAPDKSGLPSDRFSAERTGGSVSTLTIQRTQQEDSAVYLCASREQGATDTQYFGPGTRLTVL.